These 18 T cell receptor beta chains originate from one sample sequenced in a study of cytomegalovirus exposure and HLA in healthy donors. Amplification used 60 Vbeta primers and 13 Jbeta primers. TCRdb's copy holds only in-frame clones and misses some; the assay was immunoSEQ multiplex PCR. The sample contains under 95,000 clones, around 72% of which appear only once. The sample comprised PBMCs. These receptors were taken from a woman in her thirties or forties in good health and CMV-seropositive.

The chain carries TRBV19 and TRBJ1-1, with a weak D call TRBD1 (6 bases). Deletions cut 6 bases from V and 1 base from J, with 12 bases between. In germline, CDR1 is LNHDA, CDR2 SQIVND (reference sequence). The length of the CDR3 is 14 residues. Here the CDR3 reads CASRRDRWNTEAFF. CDR3 coding DNA: TGTGCCAGTAGACGCGACAGGTGGAACACTGAAGCTTTCTTT. Full variable domain (outside the CDR3, taken from reference TRBV19 and TRBJ1-1): DGGITQSPKYLFRKEGQNVTLSCEQNLNHDAMYWYRQDPGQGLRLIYYSQIVNDFQKGDIAEGYSVSREKKESFPLTVTSAQKNPTAFYLCASRRDRWNTEAFFGQGTRLTVV.

Notes on this clone: Distinct nucleotide sequences in the sample also encode this CDR3. The chain joins TRBV7-6 to TRBJ1-4; 7 bases are a match to TRBD1. Germline CDR1 reads SGHVS; CDR2 reads FNYEAQ. The J segment lost 3 bases and the V segment lost 3 bases, leaving 1 base of the junction unmatched. CDR3 length: 14 residues. The chain's CDR3 is CASSLRGPNEKLFF. The CDR3 DNA reads as TGTGCCAGCAGCTTGAGGGGGCCTAATGAAAAACTGTTTTTT.

The chain uses TRBV10-3 and TRBJ1-2, with D possibly being TRBD1 (5 bases). The CDR3 has 12 residues. CDR1 and CDR2 (germline): ENHRY, SYGVKD. V was clipped by 11 bases and J by 3 bases, with 13 bases between them. This chain's CDR3 is CAAGLQDYGYTF. CDR3 bases: TGTGCCGCCGGTTTACAGGACTATGGCTACACCTTC.

This clone showed up just once. This chain uses TRBV14 with TRBJ1-5; no reliable D call. The CDR3 consists of 14 residues. Germline V gene sequence: CDR1 SGHDN, CDR2 FVKESK. V gave up 3 bases and J gave up 1 base, with 7 bases separating them. CDR3 DNA: TGTGCCAGCAGCCAGGGCTCAAGCAATCAGCCCCAGCATTTT. Amino acid sequence: CASSQGSSNQPQHF.

The V and J genes are TRBV30 and TRBJ1-2; no reliable D call. Trimming left V 1 base short and J 13 bases short, with 19 bases between. CDR1 is GTSNPN and CDR2 is SVGIG in the germline V gene (reference sequence). The CDR3 is 13 amino acids. The CDR3 protein is CAWSGEVRSLLTF. In DNA, the CDR3 is TGTGCCTGGAGTGGCGAGGTCAGAAGCCTCCTCACCTTC.

J is TRBJ2-1 and V is TRBV10-1; D not resolved. Trimming left V 3 bases short and J 1 base short, with 10 bases between. Germline values: CDR1 WNHNN, CDR2 SYGVQD (reference sequence). There are 15 residues in the CDR3. CDR3 DNA: TGCGCCAGCAGTGATAATGGAGAATCCTACAATGAGCAGTTCTTC. Its translation: CASSDNGESYNEQFF.

This chain connects TRBV7-2 to TRBJ2-1; 10 bases fit TRBD2. V was clipped by 3 bases and J by 7 bases; unmatched bases: 6. The germline CDR1 and CDR2 sequences are SGHTA and FQGNSA. The CDR3 length is 15 residues. CDR3: CASSLTSGLINEQFF. The DNA for the CDR3 is TGTGCCAGCAGCTTGACTAGCGGGCTTATAAATGAGCAGTTCTTC. Variable domain in full (rest from reference TRBV7-2 and TRBJ2-1): GAGVSQSPSNKVTEKGKDVELRCDPISGHTALYWYRQSLGQGLEFLIYFQGNSAPDKSGLPSDRFSAERTGGSVSTLTIQRTQQEDSAVYLCASSLTSGLINEQFFGPGTRLTVL.

V usage is TRBV5-1 and J usage is TRBJ1-2; 10 bases are shared with TRBD1. Germline lookup yields CDR1 SGHRS and CDR2 YFSETQ. Trimming at V came to 0 bases and at J to 7 bases, leaving 3 bases not matched to a gene. CDR3 length: 14 amino acids. CDR3 region: CASSLEGTGVGYTF. The CDR3 DNA follows: TGCGCCAGCAGCTTGGAGGGGACAGGGGTTGGCTACACCTTC. Full variable domain (missing parts from reference TRBV5-1 and TRBJ1-2): KAGVTQTPRYLIKTRGQQVTLSCSPISGHRSVSWYQQTPGQGLQFLFEYFSETQRNKGNFPGRFSGRQFSNSRSEMNVSTLELGDSALYLCASSLEGTGVGYTFGSGTRLTVV.

CDR3 sequence reads: CASSLVAGGYNEQFF. CDR3 in DNA: TGTGCCAGCAGCTTGGTAGCGGGAGGTTACAATGAGCAGTTCTTC. The chain recombines TRBV5-6 with TRBJ2-1, with 10 bases matching TRBD2. V was clipped by 0 bases and J by 4 bases; unmatched bases: 1. The CDR3 is 15 amino acids. Looked up from germline, CDR1 is SGHDT and CDR2 is YYEEEE.

V is TRBV5-1 and J is TRBJ2-5, with a weak D call TRBD2 (5 bases). CDR3 length equals 14 residues. Trimming stripped 0 bases from V and 2 bases from J, with 8 bases between. The germline CDR1 and CDR2 sequences are SGHRS and YFSETQ. In DNA, the CDR3 is TGCGCCAGCAGCTTGGCCTCGGGGCAAGAGACCCAGTACTTC. Encoded protein: CASSLASGQETQYF. Drawing the rest from reference TRBV5-1 and TRBJ2-5, the complete variable domain is KAGVTQTPRYLIKTRGQQVTLSCSPISGHRSVSWYQQTPGQGLQFLFEYFSETQRNKGNFPGRFSGRQFSNSRSEMNVSTLELGDSALYLCASSLASGQETQYFGPGTRLLVL.

This chain uses TRBV19 with TRBJ1-5; 10 bases align to TRBD1. CDR3 length equals 15 residues. Germline-derived CDR1 and CDR2 are LNHDA and SQIVND (reference sequence). V gave up 5 bases and J gave up 10 bases; unmatched junction bases: 11. In DNA, the CDR3 is TGTGCCAGTAGTCTCCCAGGGACAGGGGTCTCACCCCAGCATTTT. Protein product: CASSLPGTGVSPQHF.

The chain has TRBV7-9 and TRBJ2-7, with a possible D match to TRBD1 (5 bases). This CDR3 has 14 amino acids. V dropped 1 base and J dropped 1 base, with 8 bases sitting between them. In germline, CDR1 is SEHNR, CDR2 FQNEAQ (reference sequence). CDR3 protein: CASSLGRDSYEQYF. The CDR3 coding sequence is TGTGCCAGCAGCTTAGGCAGGGATTCCTACGAGCAGTACTTC.

J is TRBJ1-6 and V is TRBV19; no definite D call. CDR1 LNHDA and CDR2 SQIVND come from the germline V gene (reference sequence). The CDR3 runs to 13 residues. V shed 6 bases and J shed 5 bases, with 8 bases lying between them. The CDR3 region has the DNA TGTGCCAGTAGGGAGCGGGATAATTCACCCCTCCACTTT. It yields the protein CASRERDNSPLHF. The variable domain in full, completed from reference TRBV19 and TRBJ1-6, reads DGGITQSPKYLFRKEGQNVTLSCEQNLNHDAMYWYRQDPGQGLRLIYYSQIVNDFQKGDIAEGYSVSREKKESFPLTVTSAQKNPTAFYLCASRERDNSPLHFGNGTRLTVT.

Here the CDR3 reads CASSPGLAALHEQFF. The CDR3 coding sequence is TGTGCCAGCAGTCCCGGGTTAGCGGCCCTCCATGAGCAGTTCTTC. The chain carries TRBV27 and TRBJ2-1; possible D gene TRBD2, 6 bases. Trimming cost V 5 bases and J 8 bases, with 19 bases left between them. CDR3 length equals 15 residues. Looked up from germline, CDR1 is MNHEY and CDR2 is SMNVEV (reference sequence).

V and J are TRBV5-1 and TRBJ1-6; no reliable D call. The CDR3 is 12 amino acids. Trimming took 0 bases from V and 11 from J, leaving 6 bases between them. The germline gives CDR1 SGHRS, CDR2 YFSETQ. The CDR3 here is CASSLEQPPLHF. CDR3 nucleotides: TGCGCCAGCAGCTTGGAACAACCACCCCTCCACTTT. Full variable domain (rest looked up from reference TRBV5-1 and TRBJ1-6): KAGVTQTPRYLIKTRGQQVTLSCSPISGHRSVSWYQQTPGQGLQFLFEYFSETQRNKGNFPGRFSGRQFSNSRSEMNVSTLELGDSALYLCASSLEQPPLHFGNGTRLTVT.

The chain has TRBV29-1 and TRBJ2-6; D is ambiguous. The germline CDR1 and CDR2 sequences are SQVTM and ANQGSEA. The CDR3 totals 16 residues. V shed 3 bases and J shed 0 bases, with 12 bases lying between them. The CDR3 sequence is CSVDYPGPSGANVLTF. CDR3 bases: TGCAGCGTTGATTACCCAGGCCCCTCTGGGGCCAACGTCCTGACTTTC.

This clone was seen a handful of times. The chain links TRBV6-5 to TRBJ2-2, with 9 positions matching TRBD1. Trimming took 6 bases from V and 4 from J; bases not matched to a gene: 3. CDR1 is MNHEY, CDR2 SVGAGI, per germline. CDR3 length equals 14 residues. The CDR3 DNA reads TGTGCCAGCAGAACGACAGGGGGCACCGGGGAGCTGTTTTTT. Amino acid sequence: CASRTTGGTGELFF.

The chain is built from TRBV5-1 and TRBJ1-6; 10 bases are a match to TRBD1. The V gene's germline CDR1 is SGHRS and CDR2 YFSETQ. CDR3 length: 15 residues. V gave up 4 bases and J gave up 8 bases; unmatched junction bases: 6. In nucleotides, the CDR3 is TGCGCCAGCAGCACCGGACAGGGGGACTATTCACCCCTCCACTTT. Its protein is CASSTGQGDYSPLHF.